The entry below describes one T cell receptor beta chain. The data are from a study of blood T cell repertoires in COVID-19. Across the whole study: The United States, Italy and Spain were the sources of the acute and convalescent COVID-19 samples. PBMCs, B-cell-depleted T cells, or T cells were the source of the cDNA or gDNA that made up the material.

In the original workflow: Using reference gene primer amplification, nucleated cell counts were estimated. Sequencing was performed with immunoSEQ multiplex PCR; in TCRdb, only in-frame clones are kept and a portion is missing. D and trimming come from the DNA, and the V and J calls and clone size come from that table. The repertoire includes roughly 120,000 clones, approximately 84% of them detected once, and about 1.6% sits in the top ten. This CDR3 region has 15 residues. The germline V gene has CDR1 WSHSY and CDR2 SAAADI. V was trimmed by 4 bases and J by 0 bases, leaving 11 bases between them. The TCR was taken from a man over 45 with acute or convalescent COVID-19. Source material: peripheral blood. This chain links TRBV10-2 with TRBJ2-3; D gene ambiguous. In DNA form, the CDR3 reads TGCGCCAGCAGTGGGCAGGCCTTGAGCACAGATACGCAGTATTTT. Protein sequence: CASSGQALSTDTQYF.